This is a list of T cell receptor beta chains from one sample in a study of blood T cell repertoires in COVID-19. The data were produced by immunoSEQ multiplex PCR, yet TCRdb's version contains in-frame clones alone and is incomplete. The profile shows around 190,000 clones, just under 80% of them singletons. Material: peripheral blood. The receptors here all came from a man aged 65-85 years with active or convalescent COVID-19. The conserved cysteine and the conserved F or W are not part of the CDR3 here. A D gene is named only where the DNA matches it firmly.

J: TRBJ2-1
V: TRBV19
D: TRBD2
CDR3: ASKGVGTSGRGEQF

J: TRBJ1-1
V: TRBV19
D: TRBD1
CDR3: ASRYQDRTNTEAF

J: TRBJ1-2
V: TRBV6-6
D: TRBD1
CDR3: ASSMDRSGLNGYT

J: TRBJ2-7
V: TRBV4-3
D: .
CDR3: ASSQGNRDEQY

J: TRBJ1-4
V: TRBV6-5
D: TRBD1
CDR3: ASSSLPQGNEKLF

J: TRBJ2-3
V: TRBV18
D: .
CDR3: ASSPTASPDTQY

J: TRBJ1-3
V: TRBV19
D: .
CDR3: ASSPPGTTGNTIY

J: TRBJ1-5
V: TRBV11-2
D: .
CDR3: ASSAPGVNQPQH

J: TRBJ2-7
V: TRBV24-1
D: TRBD1
CDR3: ATSAQASDRAYEQY

J: TRBJ2-1
V: TRBV9
D: .
CDR3: ASSVVEGAVQNEQF

J: TRBJ2-5
V: TRBV2
D: TRBD1
CDR3: ASSWTGMGEGAQY

J: TRBJ2-1
V: TRBV7-9
D: TRBD2
CDR3: ASSLGTSGENEQF

J: TRBJ1-4
V: TRBV2
D: .
CDR3: ASSARGWVNEKLF

J: TRBJ1-5
V: TRBV11-2
D: .
CDR3: ASSLEDGQPQH

J: TRBJ2-7
V: TRBV19
D: .
CDR3: ASSRLGFSSYEQY

J: TRBJ2-7
V: TRBV11-3
D: .
CDR3: ASSLGGQGKREQY

J: TRBJ2-1
V: TRBV10-1
D: TRBD2
CDR3: ASSEPPAGVDEQF

J: TRBJ1-2
V: TRBV21-1
D: .
CDR3: ASSKARTGLNYGYT

J: TRBJ2-5
V: TRBV24-1
D: TRBD1
CDR3: ATSEKDREETQY

J: TRBJ2-3
V: TRBV5-1
D: .
CDR3: ASSLPTSTDTQY

J: TRBJ2-2
V: TRBV7-9
D: .
CDR3: ASSFSGGYTGELF

J: TRBJ2-7
V: TRBV15
D: TRBD1
CDR3: ATSRASPGTGVDEQY

J: TRBJ2-3
V: TRBV2
D: TRBD1
CDR3: AGRDRGLDTQY

J: TRBJ1-4
V: TRBV6-6
D: TRBD1
CDR3: ASIQGNRKLF

J: TRBJ1-1
V: TRBV5-5
D: TRBD1
CDR3: ASSLTGGYMNTEAF

J: TRBJ1-2
V: TRBV6-5
D: .
CDR3: ASGNRANYGYT

J: TRBJ2-3
V: TRBV7-2
D: .
CDR3: ASSLRGSARTDTQY

J: TRBJ2-2
V: TRBV6-6
D: .
CDR3: ASSYSFQKNTGELF

J: TRBJ2-7
V: TRBV9
D: .
CDR3: ASSVGTEGYEQY

J: TRBJ2-5
V: TRBV2
D: .
CDR3: ASSPEQAAGETQY

J: TRBJ2-3
V: TRBV27
D: TRBD1
CDR3: ASSLRDSYTDTQY

J: TRBJ1-4
V: TRBV14
D: .
CDR3: ASSQVQGYEKLF

J: TRBJ2-3
V: TRBV11-3
D: .
CDR3: ASSQTTGLSTQY

J: TRBJ1-1
V: TRBV19
D: TRBD1
CDR3: ASSSRTGLNTEAF

J: TRBJ2-2
V: TRBV5-1
D: .
CDR3: ASSDPAENTGELF

J: TRBJ2-3
V: TRBV9
D: TRBD2
CDR3: ASSARLAGGTDTQY

J: TRBJ2-5
V: TRBV18
D: TRBD2
CDR3: ASSPPGTSGALTQY

J: TRBJ2-1
V: TRBV9
D: .
CDR3: ASSAGASSYNEQF

J: TRBJ1-2
V: TRBV7-9
D: .
CDR3: ASSLQASFRQADGYT

J: TRBJ1-5
V: TRBV19
D: .
CDR3: ASSMVGGGGQPQH

J: TRBJ1-2
V: TRBV20-1
D: .
CDR3: SASPGGQYYGYT

J: TRBJ2-7
V: TRBV29-1
D: .
CDR3: SAAGLSSNERY

J: TRBJ1-3
V: TRBV5-1
D: TRBD1
CDR3: ASSSGQDFGNTIY

J: TRBJ2-3
V: TRBV24-1
D: TRBD2
CDR3: ATSDSLGLAGGTDTQY

J: TRBJ1-1
V: TRBV29-1
D: TRBD1
CDR3: SGGQGATEAF

J: TRBJ1-4
V: TRBV15
D: TRBD1
CDR3: ATSRVQGTNEKLF

J: TRBJ1-3
V: TRBV4-1
D: TRBD1
CDR3: ASSTGETNSGNTIY

J: TRBJ1-1
V: TRBV7-9
D: TRBD1
CDR3: ASRRDRISGAF